This T cell receptor beta chain emerged from a study of post-analysis software for immune sequencing data. Study-level information: Some patients lacked subtype; others had relapsing-remitting, secondary progressive or progressive-relapsing disease. General observations from the study: Same-batch samples co-clustered strongly by F measure. Multiple sclerosis patients had significantly lower normalized Chao1 diversity than controls. Patients had higher frequencies than controls of about five TRBV segments, including TRBV5-6, TRBV5-1 and TRBV20-1.

cDNA libraries of TCR beta carried unique molecular identifiers. TCRdb re-analysed the PCR reads in MiXCR, keeping a single row per CDR3 protein. The sample has 750,000 to 900,000 distinct CDR3 sequences, about half seen once. A remark on this clonotype: The antigen remains undetermined.

J gave up 5 bases and V 2 bases, and 5 bases lay outside the gene matches. CDR1 and CDR2 from the germline V gene are SQVTM and ANQGSEA. CDR3 length: 13 amino acids. The sequencing sample was made of blood. The chain links TRBV29-1 to TRBJ2-7, with 8 bases matching TRBD2. The receptor's source is a girl aged 10 to 17 with multiple sclerosis. The CDR3 loop is CSVETGGRDEQYF. DNA for the CDR3: TGCAGCGTTGAAACGGGAGGGAGAGACGAGCAGTACTTC.